Sequencing of this TCR beta chain was carried out in a study of radiotherapy plus CTLA-4 blockade in lung cancer. About the study: Objective response was observed in more than 15% of patients, and disease control in about 30%. Study conclusions and caveats: Response was reportedly best predicted by early blood T cell clone dynamics, with interferon-beta. In blood, TCR clones derived from the tumor expanded after radiotherapy plus ipilimumab.

This CDR3 spans 13 amino acids. V shed 6 bases and J shed 4 bases, with 10 bases lying between them. Per the germline V gene, CDR1 is MDHEN and CDR2 is SYDVKM. Patients in the study, people with chemo-refractory metastatic non-small-cell lung cancer, received focal radiation plus ipilimumab CTLA-4 blockade. Libraries were prepared by immunoSEQ multiplex PCR; TCRdb keeps only in-frame clonotypes and omits some of them. Among approximately 80,000 clones listed, just under 75% were seen once. This clone appeared a single time. Antigen specificity is unknown. The receptor was derived from a human donor with non-small cell lung cancer whose response to radiotherapy plus ipilimumab could not be evaluated. Source: peripheral blood, taken from a patient treated with radiotherapy plus ipilimumab. The chain has TRBV28 and TRBJ1-5; D is unresolved. CDR3 DNA sequence: TGTGCCAGCAGGCCACATCGAAATCAGCCCCAGCATTTT. This gives the protein CASRPHRNQPQHF.